This T cell receptor (beta chain) is drawn from a study of molecular identifiers for immune sequencing clone quantification. Study-wide results and limits: Among effectors, clones above 20 RNA copies held over 99% of molecules; among naive cells, under 1%.

This clonotype was detected a few times. Its antigen is unknown. Germline CDR1 is LNHDA and CDR2 is SQIVND (reference sequence). This CDR3 contains 15 residues. Trimming left V 7 bases short and J 4 bases short, with 16 bases between. One entry per CDR3 protein, called by TCRdb with MiXCR from the PCR reads. The data contain 40,000 to 65,000 distinct CDR3 sequences, 35% to 40% of them singletons. The J gene is TRBJ2-2, the V gene TRBV19; TRBD1 or TRBD2 may be the D gene (5 bases each). The source of this sequence is a human donor in good health. Some libraries in this study had Jurkat cell RNA spiked in. What was sequenced was naive CD8+ T cells from blood, with Jurkat cell RNA spiked in. Subset: FACS-sorted CD8+CD4-CCR7+CD45RA+ naive T cells. Written as DNA, the CDR3 is TGTGCCAGTACCCTGGGGGTAATTAGCACCGGGGAGCTGTTTTTT. Its translation: CASTLGVISTGELFF.